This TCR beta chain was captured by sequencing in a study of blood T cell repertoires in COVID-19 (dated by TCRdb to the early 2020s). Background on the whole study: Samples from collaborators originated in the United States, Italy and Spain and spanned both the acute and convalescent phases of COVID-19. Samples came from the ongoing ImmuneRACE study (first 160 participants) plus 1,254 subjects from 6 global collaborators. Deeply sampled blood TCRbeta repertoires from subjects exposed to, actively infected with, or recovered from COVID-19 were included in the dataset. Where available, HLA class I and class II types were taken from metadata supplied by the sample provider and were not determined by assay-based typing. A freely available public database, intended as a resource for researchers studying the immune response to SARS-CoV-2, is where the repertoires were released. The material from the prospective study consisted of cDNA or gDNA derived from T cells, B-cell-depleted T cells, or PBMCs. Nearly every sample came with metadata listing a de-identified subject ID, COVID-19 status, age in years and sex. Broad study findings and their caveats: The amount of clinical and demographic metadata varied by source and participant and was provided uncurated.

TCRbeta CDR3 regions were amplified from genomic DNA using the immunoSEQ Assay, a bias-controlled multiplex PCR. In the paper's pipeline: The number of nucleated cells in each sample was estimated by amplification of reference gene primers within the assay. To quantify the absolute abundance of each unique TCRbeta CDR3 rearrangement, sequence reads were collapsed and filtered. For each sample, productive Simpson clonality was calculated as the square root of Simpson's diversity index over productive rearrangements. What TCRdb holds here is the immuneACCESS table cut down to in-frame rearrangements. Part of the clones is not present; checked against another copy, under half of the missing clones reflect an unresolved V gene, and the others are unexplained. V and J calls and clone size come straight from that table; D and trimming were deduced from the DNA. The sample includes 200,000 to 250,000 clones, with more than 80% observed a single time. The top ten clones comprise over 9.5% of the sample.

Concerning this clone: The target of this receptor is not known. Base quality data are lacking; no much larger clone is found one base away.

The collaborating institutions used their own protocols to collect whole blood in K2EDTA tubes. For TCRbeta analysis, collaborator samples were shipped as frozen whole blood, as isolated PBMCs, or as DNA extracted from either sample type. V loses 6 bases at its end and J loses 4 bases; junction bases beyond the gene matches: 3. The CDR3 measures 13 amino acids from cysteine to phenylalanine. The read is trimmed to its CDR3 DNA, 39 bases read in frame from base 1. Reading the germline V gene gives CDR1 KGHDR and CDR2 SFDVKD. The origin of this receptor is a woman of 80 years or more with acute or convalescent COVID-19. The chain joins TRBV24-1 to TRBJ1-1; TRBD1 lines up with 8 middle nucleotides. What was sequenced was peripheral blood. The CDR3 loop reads CATSQGASTEAFF. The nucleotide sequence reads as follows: TGTGCCACCAGTCAGGGGGCGAGCACTGAAGCTTTCTTT.